The entry below gives a single TCR beta chain sequence along with its context. Its antigen is currently unknown. Here immunoSEQ multiplex PCR was the method, and the copy in TCRdb shows in-frame clones only, minus some. The sample holds about 800,000 clones; about 97% are singletons and the top ten take around 0.21%. The data derive from a study of shared clonotypes between healthy human individuals. Study-wide points: Among the subsets, naive ones generally showed larger estimated richness than memory ones. In having few donors, the study represented limited genetic and exposure-history diversity.

CD45RO-negative, CCR7-selected cells formed the naive CD8 fraction, which excluded terminally differentiated effector memory CD45RA+ cells. Trimming took 4 bases from V and 8 from J, leaving 18 bases between them. The CDR3 runs 15 residues. From germline, CDR1 is SGHKS and CDR2 YYEKEE (reference sequence). The rearrangement links TRBV5-5 to TRBJ1-4; D is unclear. Material for sequencing was naive CD8+ T cells sorted from blood. The TCR originated in a man younger than 40 in good health. CDR3 DNA sequence: TGTGCCAGCAGCGACCGGGCCCGCCCGAGGGAAAAACTGTTTTTT. It translates to CASSDRARPREKLFF.